A single sample gave rise to the 6 T cell receptor beta chains below, sequenced in a study of T cells in tuberculosis. Time point in this sample: new active TB diagnosis, blood taken before or within 7 days of starting treatment. Profiling relied on immunoSEQ multiplex PCR, and the TCRdb table lists in-frame clones only, not all of them. This table has tens of thousands of clones, roughly 95% appearing once. This specimen consisted of PBMCs, obtained at tuberculosis diagnosis. The receptors originated from an adult with tuberculosis.

This clone was seen just once. The V gene is TRBV5-1, the J gene TRBJ2-1, with 7 bases identical to TRBD1. Germline V gives CDR1 SGHRS, CDR2 YFSETQ. V was pared by 2 bases and J by 6 bases, with 5 bases of the junction left unmatched. This CDR3 region has 14 residues. CDR3 protein: CASSLGDSLNEQFF. CDR3 in DNA: TGCGCCAGCAGCTTAGGGGACAGTCTCAATGAGCAGTTCTTC.

The rearrangement joins TRBV11-3 to TRBJ2-4; 10 nucleotides align to TRBD2. V gave up 5 bases and J gave up 12 bases; unmatched junction bases: 4. This CDR3 is built from 12 residues. Germline CDR1 SGHNT, CDR2 YENEEA. Written as DNA, the CDR3 is TGTGCCAGCAGCAGCGGGGGGGCTCATCAGTACTTC. As protein: CASSSGGAHQYF.

V gene TRBV5-5 combines with J gene TRBJ1-5, with D perhaps matching TRBD1 (5 bases). V lost 7 bases and J lost 3, with 17 bases in between. The CDR3 covers 15 residues. Looked up from germline, CDR1 is SGHKS and CDR2 is YYEKEE (reference sequence). The CDR3 DNA reads as TGTGCCAGCGCTGTCTCGGGGGGTCCCAATCAGCCCCAGCATTTT. As protein: CASAVSGGPNQPQHF.

The rearrangement links TRBV13 to TRBJ2-7, with 9 bases matching TRBD1. Looked up from germline, CDR1 is PRHDT and CDR2 is FYEKMQ (reference sequence). Trimming cost V 4 bases and J 6 bases; bases outside gene matches: 7. This CDR3 is 14 amino acids long. This CDR3 reads CASSSGQGGREQYF. The CDR3 nucleotides read TGTGCCAGCAGCTCGGGACAGGGTGGGCGCGAGCAGTACTTC.

The rearrangement links TRBV7-6 to TRBJ1-6; TRBD1 aligns across 12 bases. Losses at the gene ends were 5 bases for V and 9 bases for J; bases not matched to a gene: 5. This CDR3 has 15 residues. Germline V gene data show CDR1 as SGHVS and CDR2 as FNYEAQ. The CDR3 DNA follows: TGTGCCAGCAGCCCGGGACAGGGGGCAGGTTCACCCCTCCACTTT. This gives the protein CASSPGQGAGSPLHF. The full variable domain, completed using reference TRBV7-6 and TRBJ1-6, is GAGVSQSPRYKVTKRGQDVALRCDPISGHVSLYWYRQALGQGPEFLTYFNYEAQQDKSGLPNDRFSAERPEGSISTLTIQRTEQRDSAMYRCASSPGQGAGSPLHFGNGTRLTVT.

V and J are TRBV5-1 and TRBJ1-1; a possible D gene is TRBD1 (6 bases). Germline-derived CDR1 and CDR2 are SGHRS and YFSETQ. V was shortened by 4 bases and J by 0 bases, with 13 bases between the two germline ends. The CDR3 extends over 15 amino acids. CDR3 coding DNA: TGCGCCAGCAGCACGTCGGACAGCTTGAACACTGAAGCTTTCTTT. This gives the protein CASSTSDSLNTEAFF. Combining the CDR3 with reference TRBV5-1 and TRBJ1-1 gives the whole variable domain KAGVTQTPRYLIKTRGQQVTLSCSPISGHRSVSWYQQTPGQGLQFLFEYFSETQRNKGNFPGRFSGRQFSNSRSEMNVSTLELGDSALYLCASSTSDSLNTEAFFGQGTRLTVV.